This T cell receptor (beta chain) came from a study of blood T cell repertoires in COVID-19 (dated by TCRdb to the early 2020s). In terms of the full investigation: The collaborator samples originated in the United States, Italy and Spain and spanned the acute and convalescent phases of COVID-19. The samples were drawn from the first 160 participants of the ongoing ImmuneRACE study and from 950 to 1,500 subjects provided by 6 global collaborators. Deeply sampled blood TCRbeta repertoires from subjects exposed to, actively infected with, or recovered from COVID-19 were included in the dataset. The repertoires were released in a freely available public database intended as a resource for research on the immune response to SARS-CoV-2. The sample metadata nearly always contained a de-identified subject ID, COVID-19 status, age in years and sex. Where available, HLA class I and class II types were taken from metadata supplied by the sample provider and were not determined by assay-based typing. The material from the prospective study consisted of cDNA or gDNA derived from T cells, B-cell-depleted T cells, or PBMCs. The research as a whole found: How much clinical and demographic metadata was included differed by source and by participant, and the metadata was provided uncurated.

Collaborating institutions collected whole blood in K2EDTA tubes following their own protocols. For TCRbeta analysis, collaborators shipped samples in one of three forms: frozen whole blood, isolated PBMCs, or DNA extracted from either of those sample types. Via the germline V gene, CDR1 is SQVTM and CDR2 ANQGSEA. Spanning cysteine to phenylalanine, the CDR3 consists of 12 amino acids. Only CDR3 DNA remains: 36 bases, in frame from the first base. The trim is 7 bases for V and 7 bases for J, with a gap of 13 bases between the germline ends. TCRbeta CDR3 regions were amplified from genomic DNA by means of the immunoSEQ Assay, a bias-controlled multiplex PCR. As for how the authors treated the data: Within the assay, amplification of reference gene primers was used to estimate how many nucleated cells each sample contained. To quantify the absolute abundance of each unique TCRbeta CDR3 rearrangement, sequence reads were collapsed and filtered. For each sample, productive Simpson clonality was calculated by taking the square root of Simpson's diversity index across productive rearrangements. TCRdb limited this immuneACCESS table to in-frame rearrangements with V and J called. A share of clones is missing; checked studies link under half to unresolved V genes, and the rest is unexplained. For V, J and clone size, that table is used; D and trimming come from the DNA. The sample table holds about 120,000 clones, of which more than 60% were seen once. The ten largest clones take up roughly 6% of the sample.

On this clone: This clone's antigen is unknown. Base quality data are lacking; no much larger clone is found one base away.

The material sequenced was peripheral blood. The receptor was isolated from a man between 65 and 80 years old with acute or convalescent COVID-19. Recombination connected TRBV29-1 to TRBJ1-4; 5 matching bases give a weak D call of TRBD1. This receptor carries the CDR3 CSALGGSEKLFF. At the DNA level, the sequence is TGCAGCGCCCTGGGGGGGAGTGAAAAACTGTTTTTT.